This T cell receptor (beta chain) is from a study of T cells in Graves' hyperthyroidism and ophthalmopathy. The V and J ends lost 7 bases and 2 bases respectively, with 12 bases between them. CDR3 length equals 13 residues. There were TCR beta CDR3 regions amplified from RNA transcripts. A first-round RT-PCR of the TCR CDR3 used the HTBI primer set. A single record per CDR3 protein comes from TCRdb applying MiXCR to the multiplex PCR reads. The sample lists about 300,000 distinct CDR3 sequences, roughly a fifth seen once, with less than 45% in the top ten. Diagnosis relied on clinical symptoms, serum thyroxine and TRAb, thyroid ultrasound and orbital computed tomography. Study-level results: The blood repertoire included most of the expanded thyroid clonotypes above 0.001.

The sample holds many counts of this clonotype. The antigen remains undetermined. The V and J genes are TRBV12-3 or TRBV12-4 and TRBJ2-7; D remains unclear. This sequence was found in a man aged 45 to 65 with Graves' ophthalmopathy. Sequencing was performed on blood. The CDR3 loop reads CASTFDGPYEQYF. The CDR3 DNA follows: TGTGCCAGCACCTTCGACGGTCCCTACGAGCAGTACTTC.